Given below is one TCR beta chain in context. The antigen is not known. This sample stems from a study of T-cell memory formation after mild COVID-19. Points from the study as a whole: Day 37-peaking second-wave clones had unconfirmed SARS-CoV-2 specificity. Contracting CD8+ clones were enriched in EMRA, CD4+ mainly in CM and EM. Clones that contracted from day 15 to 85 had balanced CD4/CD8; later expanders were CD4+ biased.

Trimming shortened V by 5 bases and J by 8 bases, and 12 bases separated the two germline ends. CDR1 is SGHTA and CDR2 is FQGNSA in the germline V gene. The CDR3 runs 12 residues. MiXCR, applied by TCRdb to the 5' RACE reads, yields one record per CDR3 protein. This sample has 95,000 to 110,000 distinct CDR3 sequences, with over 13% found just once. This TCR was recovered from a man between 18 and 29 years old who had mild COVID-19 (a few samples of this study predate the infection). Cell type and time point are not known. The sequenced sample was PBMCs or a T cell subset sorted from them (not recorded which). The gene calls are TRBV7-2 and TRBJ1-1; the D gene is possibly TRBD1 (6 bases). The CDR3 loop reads CASSLAGVEAFF. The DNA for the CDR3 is TGTGCCAGCAGCCTCGCAGGGGTAGAAGCTTTCTTT. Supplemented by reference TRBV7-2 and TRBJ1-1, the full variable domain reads GAGVSQSPSNKVTEKGKDVELRCDPISGHTALYWYRQSLGQGLEFLIYFQGNSAPDKSGLPSDRFSAERTGGSVSTLTIQRTQQEDSAVYLCASSLAGVEAFFGQGTRLTVV.